This is a list of T cell receptor beta chains from one sample in a study of blood T cell repertoires in COVID-19. The data were produced by immunoSEQ multiplex PCR, yet TCRdb's version contains in-frame clones alone and is incomplete. The table has around 130,000 clones, approximately 85% seen once. The sample consisted of peripheral blood. All receptors come from a human donor in a cohort sampled during active COVID-19. Both conserved end residues are part of each CDR3. The order of the fields is CDR3 DNA, CDR3 protein, J gene, D gene, V gene. D genes are given only for firm matches.

TGTGCCAGCAAGCCGGGACAGCTATATTCACCCCTCCACTTT | CASKPGQLYSPLHF | TRBJ1-6 | TRBD1 | TRBV6-5
TGTGCCAGCAGTTTAGAAAGGATGAGGGAAGCTTTCTTT | CASSLERMREAFF | TRBJ1-1 | - | TRBV12-3/TRBV12-4
TGTGCCAGTAGTATGTGGGACAGGGGGCCTAACTATGGCTACACCTTC | CASSMWDRGPNYGYTF | TRBJ1-2 | TRBD1 | TRBV19
TGTGCCAGCAGCCGAAGGGACTTGGACTCCTACAATGAGCAGTTCTTC | CASSRRDLDSYNEQFF | TRBJ2-1 | - | TRBV5-5
TGTGCCAGTAGTATCACCACCGGAGCTCACACTGAAGCTTTCTTT | CASSITTGAHTEAFF | TRBJ1-1 | - | TRBV19
TGCGCCAGCAGCTTGGGACACCAAAGCTCCTACAATGAGCAGTTCTTC | CASSLGHQSSYNEQFF | TRBJ2-1 | - | TRBV5-1
TGTGCCAGCAGCTTAGACACAGGGACCACGCAAGCTTTCTTT | CASSLDTGTTQAFF | TRBJ1-1 | - | TRBV7-8
TGTGCCTGTGGGAGGGGGGACAGGGCGAGATACACCTTC | CACGRGDRARYTF | TRBJ1-2 | TRBD1 | TRBV30
TGTGCCAGCAGCATATCCAGGGTCTGGAGAAATGAAAAACTGTTTTTT | CASSISRVWRNEKLFF | TRBJ1-4 | - | TRBV21-1
TGTGCCAGTAGTATTGAGGAGACAGGGAAGTTAGGTGGCTACACCTTC | CASSIEETGKLGGYTF | TRBJ1-2 | TRBD1 | TRBV19
TGTGCCAGTAGTTACGTCCTTGGGCAGCTTAGCAATCAGCCCCAGCATTTT | CASSYVLGQLSNQPQHF | TRBJ1-5 | - | TRBV19
TGTGCCAGCAGTATGGACAGGGGGAATGGCGAAAAACTGTTTTTT | CASSMDRGNGEKLFF | TRBJ1-4 | TRBD1 | TRBV27
TGTGCCAGCAGCCCTCAGGGGCGGAGCTATGGCTACACCTTC | CASSPQGRSYGYTF | TRBJ1-2 | - | TRBV7-2
TGCAGCGTCGACGGAGCGGATACGCAGTATTTT | CSVDGADTQYF | TRBJ2-3 | - | TRBV29-1
TGCGCCAGCAGCTCCCGACCGGCGGCTAGCGGGAGCGATGAGCAGTTCTTC | CASSSRPAASGSDEQFF | TRBJ2-1 | TRBD2 | TRBV5-1